This passage covers 5 T cell receptor beta chains from one sample sequenced in a study of CD8+CD57+ T cells in acquired aplastic anemia. According to the study, genomic DNA was the template for TCR beta VDJ and CDR3 profiling. TCRdb used MiXCR to reprocess the reads, holding one entry per CDR3 protein. This table holds 350,000 to 450,000 distinct CDR3 sequences, around 72% found once. The material sequenced was sorted CD4+, CD8+, or CD8+CD57+ T cells (not recorded which) from PBMCs. Source of these receptors: a human donor in good health, serving as a control.

With regard to this clonotype: At one end the junction does not follow the germline gene, possibly because of a read error. For the CDR3, the DNA is TGTGCCACAGACTACGGGACGGGCAATCTGCCCCAGCAGTTT. Residues: CATDYGTGNLPQQF. The chain employs TRBV15 and TRBJ1-5; maybe TRBD1 (5 bases). The CDR3 runs 14 residues. The germline V gene encodes CDR1 LNHNV and CDR2 YYDKDF (reference sequence).

The V call is TRBV6-2 or TRBV6-3, the J call TRBJ1-2; D unresolved. The CDR3 has 13 amino acids. Germline V CDR1 and CDR2: MNHEY, SVGEGT. Trimming stripped 5 bases from V and 0 bases from J, with 7 bases between. In nucleotides, the CDR3 is TGTGCCAGCAGTCCTCCTTCTAACTATGGCTACACCTTC. Its translation: CASSPPSNYGYTF.

In the case of this clonotype: One end of the junction varies from germline; a read error may be responsible. The chain recombines TRBV2 with TRBJ1-1; D may be TRBD1 (6 bases). The CDR3 is 15 residues long. Germline-derived CDR1 and CDR2 are SNHLY and FYNNEI. The CDR3 nucleotides read TGTGCCAGCATCACTAGGGGGAGGGGGAACTATGGCTACATCTTT. Translating gives CASITRGRGNYGYIF.

V and J are TRBV5-6 and TRBJ2-5, with D possibly TRBD2 on 7 matching bases. CDR3 length equals 16 residues. Germline V gene data show CDR1 as SGHDT and CDR2 as YYEEEE. The ends were cut back, 5 bases at V and 1 base at J, with 18 bases in the middle. CDR3 nucleotide sequence: TGTGCCAGCAGTTTTTTTGCAAGGGGGGGCCAAGAGACCCAGTACTTC. It is translated as CASSFFARGGQETQYF. Together with reference TRBV5-6 and TRBJ2-5, the CDR3 gives the full variable domain: DAGVTQSPTHLIKTRGQQVTLRCSPKSGHDTVSWYQQALGQGPQFIFQYYEEEERQRGNFPDRFSGHQFPNYSSELNVNALLLGDSALYLCASSFFARGGQETQYFGPGTRLLVL.

The CDR3 spells CASSRWVRDEQYFTF. CDR3 sequence (DNA): TGTGCCAGCAGCCGGTGGGTCCGGGACGAGCAGTACTTCACCTTC. The V call is TRBV7-2, the J call TRBJ1-2; D is possibly TRBD1 (5 bases). In germline, CDR1 is SGHTA, CDR2 FQGNSA. Trimming cost V 5 bases and J 13 bases, with 26 bases left between them. This CDR3 region has 15 residues.